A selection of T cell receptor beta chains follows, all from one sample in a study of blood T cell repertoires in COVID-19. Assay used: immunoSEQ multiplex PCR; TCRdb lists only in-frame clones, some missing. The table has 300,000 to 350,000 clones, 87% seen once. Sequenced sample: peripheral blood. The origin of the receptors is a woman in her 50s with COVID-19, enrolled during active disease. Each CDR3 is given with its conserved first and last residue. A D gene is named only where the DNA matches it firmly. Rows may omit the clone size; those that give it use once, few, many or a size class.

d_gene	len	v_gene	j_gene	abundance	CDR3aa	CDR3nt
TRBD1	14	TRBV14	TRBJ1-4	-	CASSAGQSDEKLFF	TGTGCCAGCAGCGCGGGACAGTCAGACGAAAAACTGTTTTTT
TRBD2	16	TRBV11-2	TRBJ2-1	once	CASSLVGLAGYNEQFF	TGTGCCAGCAGCTTAGTAGGACTAGCGGGCTACAATGAGCAGTTCTTC
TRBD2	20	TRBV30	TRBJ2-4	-	CAWKVGAGVASGNLGNIQYF	TGTGCCTGGAAAGTAGGTGCGGGGGTGGCTAGCGGGAACCTAGGGAACATTCAGTACTTC
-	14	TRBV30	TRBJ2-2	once	CAWSVPAGGGELFF	TGTGCCTGGAGTGTACCAGCCGGGGGCGGGGAGCTGTTTTTT
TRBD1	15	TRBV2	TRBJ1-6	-	CASSDLGTVGSPLHF	TGTGCCAGCAGTGATTTAGGGACAGTTGGGTCACCCCTCCACTTT
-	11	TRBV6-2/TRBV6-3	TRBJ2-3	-	CASSLTDTQYF	TGTGCCAGCAGTCTTACAGATACGCAGTATTTT
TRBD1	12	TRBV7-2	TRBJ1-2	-	CAGKGQGDGYTF	TGTGCCGGTAAAGGACAGGGCGATGGCTACACCTTC
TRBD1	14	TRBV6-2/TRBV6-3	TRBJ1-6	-	CASSVTGFGSPLHF	TGTGCCAGCAGTGTGACAGGGTTTGGGTCACCCCTCCACTTT
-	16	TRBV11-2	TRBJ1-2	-	CASSLQGVTTNYGYTF	TGTGCCAGCAGCTTACAGGGTGTGACGACTAACTATGGCTACACCTTC
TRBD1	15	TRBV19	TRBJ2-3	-	CASSPGQGFEDTQYF	TGTGCCAGTAGTCCGGGACAGGGGTTTGAGGATACGCAGTATTTT
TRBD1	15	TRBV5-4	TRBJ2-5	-	CASSLMQGATQTQYF	TGTGCCAGCAGCTTGATGCAGGGGGCCACCCAGACCCAGTACTTC
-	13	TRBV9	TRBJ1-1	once	CASSVPGATEAFF	TGTGCCAGCAGCGTTCCAGGGGCCACTGAAGCTTTCTTT
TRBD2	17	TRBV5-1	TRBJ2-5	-	CASSPGGLAGYGETQYF	TGCGCCAGCAGCCCCGGCGGGCTAGCGGGATATGGTGAGACCCAGTACTTC
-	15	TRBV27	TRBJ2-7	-	CASSPKTSYSYEQYF	TGTGCCAGCAGTCCAAAGACATCCTACTCCTACGAGCAGTACTTC
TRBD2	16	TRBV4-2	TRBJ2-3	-	CASSQELATNTDTQYF	TGTGCCAGCAGCCAGGAACTAGCGACTAACACAGATACGCAGTATTTT
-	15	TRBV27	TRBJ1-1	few	CASSLRGGSGTEAFF	TGTGCCAGCAGTTTAAGGGGGGGTTCGGGCACTGAAGCTTTCTTT
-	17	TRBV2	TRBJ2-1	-	CASSPNTKRVPYNEQFF	TGTGCCAGCAGCCCTAACACTAAGCGGGTACCCTACAATGAGCAGTTCTTC
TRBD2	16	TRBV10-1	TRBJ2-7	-	CASSRTASGSPREQYF	TGCGCCAGCAGCCGGACGGCTAGCGGGAGCCCCCGCGAGCAGTACTTC
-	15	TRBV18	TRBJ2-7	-	CASSPPARVSHEQYF	TGTGCCAGCTCACCACCGGCCAGGGTATCCCACGAGCAGTACTTC
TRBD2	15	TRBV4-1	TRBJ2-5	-	CASSQVGGREETQYF	TGCGCCAGCAGCCAAGTCGGCGGGAGGGAGGAGACCCAGTACTTC
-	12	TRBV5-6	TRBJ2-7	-	CASSHSGYEQYF	TGTGCCAGCAGCCACAGCGGATACGAGCAGTACTTC
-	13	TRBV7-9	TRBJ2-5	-	CASSLGQTETQYF	TGTGCCAGCAGCTTAGGGCAAACGGAGACCCAGTACTTC
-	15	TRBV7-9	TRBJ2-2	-	CASSSGDSVARELFF	TGTGCCAGCAGCTCGGGGGACTCGGTGGCCAGGGAGCTGTTTTTT
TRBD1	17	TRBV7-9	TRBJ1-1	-	CASSLKTGGRLNTEAFF	TGTGCCAGCAGCCTTAAAACAGGGGGCAGGTTGAACACTGAAGCTTTCTTT
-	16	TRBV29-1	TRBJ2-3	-	CSVPTPLATFTDTQYF	TGCAGCGTCCCCACCCCCCTAGCGACTTTCACAGATACGCAGTATTTT
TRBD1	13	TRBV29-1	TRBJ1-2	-	CSGHRGSGYGYTF	TGCAGCGGCCACAGGGGTTCCGGCTATGGCTACACCTTC
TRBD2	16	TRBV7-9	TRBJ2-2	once	CASSFYGRAGSGELFF	TGTGCCAGCAGCTTTTACGGGAGGGCCGGGTCCGGGGAGCTGTTTTTT
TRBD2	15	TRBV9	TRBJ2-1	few	CASSVEGLATLEQFF	TGTGCCAGCAGCGTGGAAGGACTAGCGACTCTCGAGCAGTTCTTC
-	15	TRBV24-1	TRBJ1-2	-	CATSGPPGQGHGYTF	TGTGCCACCAGTGGGCCCCCGGGGCAGGGGCATGGCTACACCTTC
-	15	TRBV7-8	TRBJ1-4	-	CVSIRNRGRNEKLFF	TGTGTCAGCATCCGAAATCGGGGTCGTAATGAAAAACTGTTTTTT
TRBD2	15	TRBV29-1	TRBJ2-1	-	CSVATSGSAYNEQFF	TGCAGCGTGGCAACTAGCGGGAGCGCCTACAATGAGCAGTTCTTC
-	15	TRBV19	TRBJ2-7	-	CASQWNTGSLYEQYF	TGTGCCAGTCAGTGGAATACAGGGAGTCTTTACGAGCAGTACTTC
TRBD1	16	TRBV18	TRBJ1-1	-	CASSPPLAGGPTEAFF	TGTGCCAGCTCACCACCGCTGGCAGGGGGCCCAACTGAAGCTTTCTTT
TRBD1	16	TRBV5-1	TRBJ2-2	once	CASSSTSTGAVGELFF	TGCGCCAGCAGCTCCACCTCGACAGGGGCGGTCGGGGAGCTGTTTTTT
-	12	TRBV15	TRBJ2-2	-	CATREGPGELFF	TGTGCCACCAGGGAGGGCCCCGGGGAGCTGTTTTTT
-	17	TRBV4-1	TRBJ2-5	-	CASSRGAGDTRVGTQYF	TGCGCCAGCAGCCGGGGGGCGGGGGACACCCGAGTTGGGACCCAGTACTTC
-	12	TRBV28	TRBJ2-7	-	CASRLFSGEQYF	TGTGCCAGCAGACTCTTTAGCGGTGAGCAGTACTTC
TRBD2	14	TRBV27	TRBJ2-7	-	CASSPGLAVYEQYF	TGTGCCAGCAGTCCGGGACTAGCGGTCTACGAGCAGTACTTC
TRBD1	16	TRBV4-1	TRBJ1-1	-	CASSQGGQNENTEAFF	TGCGCCAGCAGCCAAGGGGGACAGAATGAAAACACTGAAGCTTTCTTT
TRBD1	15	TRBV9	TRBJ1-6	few	CASSVARGQSSPLHF	TGTGCCAGCAGCGTAGCCAGGGGACAGTCTTCACCCCTCCACTTT
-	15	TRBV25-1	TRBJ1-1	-	CASSESGRANTEAFF	TGTGCCAGCAGTGAATCTGGGAGGGCGAACACTGAAGCTTTCTTT
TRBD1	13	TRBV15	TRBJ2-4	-	CATQGQSKNIQYF	TGTGCCACCCAGGGACAGTCCAAAAACATTCAGTACTTC